The clone carrying this T cell receptor (beta chain) was observed at least ten times. The record originates from a study of blood T cell repertoires in COVID-19. Study summary: From T cells, B-cell-depleted T cells, or PBMCs came the material, which was cDNA or gDNA.

Germline loops: CDR1 LGHNA, CDR2 YNFKEQ. Trimming took 2 bases from V and 6 from J, leaving 15 bases between them. CDR3 length equals 15 residues. The table came from immunoSEQ multiplex PCR; TCRdb's copy has only in-frame clones and leaves some out. The data hold under 250,000 clones, with 84% observed a single time. Sequenced: peripheral blood. The gene calls are TRBV4-2 and TRBJ2-3; TRBD2 might be the D (5 bases). This receptor was taken from a woman aged 45-65 years with active or convalescent COVID-19. CDR3 loop: CASSQTIGDEDTQYF. The CDR3, as DNA: TGTGCCAGCAGCCAAACTATCGGGGATGAGGATACGCAGTATTTT.